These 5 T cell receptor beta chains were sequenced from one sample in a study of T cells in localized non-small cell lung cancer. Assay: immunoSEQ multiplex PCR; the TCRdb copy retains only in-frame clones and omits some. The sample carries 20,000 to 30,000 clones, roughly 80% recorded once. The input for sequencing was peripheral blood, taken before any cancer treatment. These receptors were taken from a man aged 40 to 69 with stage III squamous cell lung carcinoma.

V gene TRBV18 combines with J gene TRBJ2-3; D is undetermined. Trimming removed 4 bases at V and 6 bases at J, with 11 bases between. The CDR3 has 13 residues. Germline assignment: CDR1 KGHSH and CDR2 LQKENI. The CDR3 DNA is TGTGCCAGCTCACTACTCTTGGGGGATACGCAGTATTTT. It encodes CASSLLLGDTQYF.

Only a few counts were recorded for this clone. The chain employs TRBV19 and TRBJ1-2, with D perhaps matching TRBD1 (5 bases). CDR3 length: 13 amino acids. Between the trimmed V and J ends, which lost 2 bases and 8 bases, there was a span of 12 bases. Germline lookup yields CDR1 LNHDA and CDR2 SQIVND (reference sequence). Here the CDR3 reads CASSIRGARGYTF. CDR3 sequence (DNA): TGTGCCAGTAGTATACGAGGGGCTCGGGGCTACACCTTC.

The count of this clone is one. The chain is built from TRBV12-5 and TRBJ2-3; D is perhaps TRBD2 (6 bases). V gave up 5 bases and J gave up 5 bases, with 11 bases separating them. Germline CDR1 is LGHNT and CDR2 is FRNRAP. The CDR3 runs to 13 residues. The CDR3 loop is CASGRGLQDTQYF. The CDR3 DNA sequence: TGTGCTAGTGGTAGGGGACTTCAAGATACGCAGTATTTT. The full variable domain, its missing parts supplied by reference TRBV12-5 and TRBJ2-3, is DARVTQTPRHKVTEMGQEVTMRCQPILGHNTVFWYRQTMMQGLELLAYFRNRAPLDDSGMPKDRFSAEMPDATLATLKIQPSEPRDSAVYFCASGRGLQDTQYFGPGTRLTVL.

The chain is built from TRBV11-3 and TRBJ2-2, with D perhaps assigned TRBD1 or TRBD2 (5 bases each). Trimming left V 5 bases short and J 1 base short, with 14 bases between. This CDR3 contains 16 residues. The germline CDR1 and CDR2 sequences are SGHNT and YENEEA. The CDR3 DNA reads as TGTGCCAGCAGCGACAGAGGGACGTGGAACACCGGGGAGCTGTTTTTT. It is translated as CASSDRGTWNTGELFF.

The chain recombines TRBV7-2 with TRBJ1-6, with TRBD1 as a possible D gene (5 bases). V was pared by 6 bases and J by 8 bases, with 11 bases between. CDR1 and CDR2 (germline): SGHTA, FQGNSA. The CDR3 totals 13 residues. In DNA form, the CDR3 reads TGTGCCAGCAGTTTCTTAGGGGATTCACCCCTCCACTTT. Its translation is CASSFLGDSPLHF.